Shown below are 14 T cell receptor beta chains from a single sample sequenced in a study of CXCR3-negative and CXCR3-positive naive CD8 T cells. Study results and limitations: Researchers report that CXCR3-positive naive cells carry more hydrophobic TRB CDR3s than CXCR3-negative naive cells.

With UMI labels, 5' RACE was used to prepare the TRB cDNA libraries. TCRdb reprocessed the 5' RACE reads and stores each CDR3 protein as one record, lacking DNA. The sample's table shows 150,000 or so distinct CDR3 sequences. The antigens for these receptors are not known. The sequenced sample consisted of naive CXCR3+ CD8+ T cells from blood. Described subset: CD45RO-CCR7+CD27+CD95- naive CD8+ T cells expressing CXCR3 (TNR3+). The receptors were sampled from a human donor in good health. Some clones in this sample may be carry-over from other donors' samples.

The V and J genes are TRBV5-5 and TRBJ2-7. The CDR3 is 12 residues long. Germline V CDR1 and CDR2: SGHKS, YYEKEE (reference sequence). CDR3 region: CASSLAEYQQYF.

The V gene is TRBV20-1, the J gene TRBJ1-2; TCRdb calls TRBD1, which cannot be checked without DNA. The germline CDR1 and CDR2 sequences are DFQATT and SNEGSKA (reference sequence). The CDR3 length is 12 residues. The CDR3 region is CSARPGNYGYTF.

The CDR3 is CASSEYILGTGGRYGYTF. The genes are TRBV25-1 and TRBJ1-2; TCRdb reports TRBD1, a call that lacks DNA to check it against. Germline V gene sequence: CDR1 MGHDK, CDR2 SYGVNS. The CDR3 has 18 residues.

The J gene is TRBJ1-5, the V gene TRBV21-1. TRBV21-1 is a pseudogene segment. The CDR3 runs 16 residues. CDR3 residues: CASSKDIGEDDQPQHF.

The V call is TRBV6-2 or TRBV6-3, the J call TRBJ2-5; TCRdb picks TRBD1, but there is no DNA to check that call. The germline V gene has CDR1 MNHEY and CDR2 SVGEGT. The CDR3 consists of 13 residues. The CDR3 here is CASSYFPGETQYF.

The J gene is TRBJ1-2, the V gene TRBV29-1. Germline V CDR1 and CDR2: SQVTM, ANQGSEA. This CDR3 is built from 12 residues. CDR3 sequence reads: CSVVEENYGYTF.

The CDR3 sequence is CASSLSGGAGNTEAFF. The J gene is TRBJ1-1, the V gene TRBV7-3; no DNA is available, so the TRBD1 call from TCRdb remains unchecked. The CDR3 is made up of 16 amino acids. Per the germline V gene, CDR1 is SGHTA and CDR2 is FQGTGA.

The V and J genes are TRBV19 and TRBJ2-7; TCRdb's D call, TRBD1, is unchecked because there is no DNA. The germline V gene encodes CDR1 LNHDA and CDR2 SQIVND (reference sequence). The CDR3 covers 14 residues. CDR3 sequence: CASRSRDSGLEQYF.

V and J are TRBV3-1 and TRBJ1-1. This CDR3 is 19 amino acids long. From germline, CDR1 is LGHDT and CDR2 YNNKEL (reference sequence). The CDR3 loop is CASSQDQGLVLARNTEAFF. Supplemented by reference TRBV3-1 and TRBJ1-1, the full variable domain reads DTAVSQTPKYLVTQMGNDKSIKCEQNLGHDTMYWYKQDSKKFLKIMFSYNNKELIINETVPNRFSPKSPDKAHLNLHINSLELGDSAVYFCASSQDQGLVLARNTEAFFGQGTRLTVV.

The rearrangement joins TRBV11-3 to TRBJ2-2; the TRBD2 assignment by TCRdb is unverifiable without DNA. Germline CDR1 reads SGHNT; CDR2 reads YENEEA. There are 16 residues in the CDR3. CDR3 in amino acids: CASSARTSENTGELFF.

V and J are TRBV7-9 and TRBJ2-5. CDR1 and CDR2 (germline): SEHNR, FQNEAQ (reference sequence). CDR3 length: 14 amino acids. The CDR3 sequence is CASSPEGNQETQYF.

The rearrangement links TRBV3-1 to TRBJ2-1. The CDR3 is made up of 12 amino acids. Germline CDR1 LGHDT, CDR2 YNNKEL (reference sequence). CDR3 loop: CASSQARYEQFF.

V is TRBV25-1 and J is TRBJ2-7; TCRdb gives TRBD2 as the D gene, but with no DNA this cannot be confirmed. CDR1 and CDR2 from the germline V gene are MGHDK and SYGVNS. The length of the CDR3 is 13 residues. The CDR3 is CASSAGGLNEQYF.

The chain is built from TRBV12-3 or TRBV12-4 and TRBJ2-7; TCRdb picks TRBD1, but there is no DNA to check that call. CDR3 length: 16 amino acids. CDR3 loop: CASGTSDSPTPYEQYF.